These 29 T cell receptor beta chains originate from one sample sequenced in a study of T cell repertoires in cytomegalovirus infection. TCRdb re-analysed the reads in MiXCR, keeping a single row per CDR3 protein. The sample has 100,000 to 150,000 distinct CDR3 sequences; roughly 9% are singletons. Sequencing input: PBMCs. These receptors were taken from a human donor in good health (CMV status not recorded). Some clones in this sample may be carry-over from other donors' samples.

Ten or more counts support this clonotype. CDR3 in amino acids: CASSPQGSSYNEQFF. CDR3 coding DNA: TGTGCCAGCAGCCCCCAGGGGAGCTCCTACAATGAGCAGTTCTTC. The chain has TRBV7-9 and TRBJ2-1; tentative D call: TRBD1 (6 bases). Germline V gene lookup returns CDR1 SEHNR and CDR2 FQNEAQ (reference sequence). The V end was cut by 5 bases, the J end by 0 bases, with 11 bases between. The CDR3 is made up of 15 amino acids.

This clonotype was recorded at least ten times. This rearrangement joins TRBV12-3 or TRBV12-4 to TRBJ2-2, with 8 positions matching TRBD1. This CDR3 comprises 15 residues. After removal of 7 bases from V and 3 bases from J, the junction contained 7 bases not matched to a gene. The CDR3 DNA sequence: TGTGCCAGCAACCCGACAGGGGTAGACACCGGGGAGCTGTTTTTT. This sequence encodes CASNPTGVDTGELFF.

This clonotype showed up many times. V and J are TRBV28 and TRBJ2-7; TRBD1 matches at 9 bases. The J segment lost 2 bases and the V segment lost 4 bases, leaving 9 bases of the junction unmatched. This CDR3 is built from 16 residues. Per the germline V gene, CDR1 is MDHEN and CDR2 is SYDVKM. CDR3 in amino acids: CASSSLGRTGAYEQYF. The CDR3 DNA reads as TGTGCCAGCAGTTCTTTAGGTAGGACAGGGGCCTACGAGCAGTACTTC.

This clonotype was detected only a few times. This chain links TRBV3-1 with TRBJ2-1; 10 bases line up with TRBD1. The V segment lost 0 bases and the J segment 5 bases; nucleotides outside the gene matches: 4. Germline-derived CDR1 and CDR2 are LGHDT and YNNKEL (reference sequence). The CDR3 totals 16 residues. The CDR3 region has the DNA TGTGCCAGCAGCCAAGATACCGGGACAGGGGACAATGAGCAGTTCTTC. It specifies CASSQDTGTGDNEQFF.

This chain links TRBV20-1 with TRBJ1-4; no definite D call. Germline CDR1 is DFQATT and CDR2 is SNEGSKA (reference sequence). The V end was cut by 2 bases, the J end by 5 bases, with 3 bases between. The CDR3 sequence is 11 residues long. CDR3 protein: CSARRNEKLFF. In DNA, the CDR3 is TGCAGTGCTAGAAGAAATGAAAAACTGTTTTTT.

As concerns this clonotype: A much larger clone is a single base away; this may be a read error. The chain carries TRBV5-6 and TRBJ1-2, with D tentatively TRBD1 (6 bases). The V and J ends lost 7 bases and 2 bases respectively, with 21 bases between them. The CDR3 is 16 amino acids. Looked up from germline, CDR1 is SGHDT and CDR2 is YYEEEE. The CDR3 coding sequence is TGTGCCAGCGAGACGCAAAAGCGGGACACCAACTATGGCTACACCTTC. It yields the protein CASETQKRDTNYGYTF.

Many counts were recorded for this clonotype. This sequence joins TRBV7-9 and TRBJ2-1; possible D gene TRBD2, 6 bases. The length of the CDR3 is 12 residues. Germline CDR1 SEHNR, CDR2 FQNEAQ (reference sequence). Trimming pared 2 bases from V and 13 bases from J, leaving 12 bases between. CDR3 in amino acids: CASSLTGTLQFF. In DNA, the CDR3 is TGTGCCAGCAGCTTAACCGGGACTCTTCAGTTCTTC.

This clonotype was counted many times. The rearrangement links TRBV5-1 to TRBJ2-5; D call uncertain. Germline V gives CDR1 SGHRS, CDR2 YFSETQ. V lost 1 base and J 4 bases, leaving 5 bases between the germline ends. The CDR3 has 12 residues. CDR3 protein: CASSLYRETQYF. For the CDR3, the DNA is TGCGCCAGCAGCTTGTACCGAGAGACCCAGTACTTC.

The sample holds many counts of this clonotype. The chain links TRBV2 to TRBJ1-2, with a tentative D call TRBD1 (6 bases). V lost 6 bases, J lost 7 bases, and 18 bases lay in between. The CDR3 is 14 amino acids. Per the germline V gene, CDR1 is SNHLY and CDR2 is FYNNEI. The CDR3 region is CASSRTDQGTGYTF. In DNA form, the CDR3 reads TGTGCCAGCAGCCGAACAGATCAGGGGACTGGCTACACCTTC.

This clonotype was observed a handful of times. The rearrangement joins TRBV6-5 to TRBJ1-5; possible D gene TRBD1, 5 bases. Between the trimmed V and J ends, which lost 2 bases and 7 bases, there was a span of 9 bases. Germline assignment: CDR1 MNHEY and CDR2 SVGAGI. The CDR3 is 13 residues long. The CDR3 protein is CASSYQGGQPQHF. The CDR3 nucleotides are TGTGCCAGCAGTTACCAGGGCGGGCAGCCCCAGCATTTT.

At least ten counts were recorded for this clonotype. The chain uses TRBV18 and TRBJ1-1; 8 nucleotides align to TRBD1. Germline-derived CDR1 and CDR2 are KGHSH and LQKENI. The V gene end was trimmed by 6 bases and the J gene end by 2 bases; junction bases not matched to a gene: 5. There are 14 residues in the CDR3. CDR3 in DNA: TGTGCCAGCTCTGCGGGACAGGATAACACTGAAGCTTTCTTT. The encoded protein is CASSAGQDNTEAFF.

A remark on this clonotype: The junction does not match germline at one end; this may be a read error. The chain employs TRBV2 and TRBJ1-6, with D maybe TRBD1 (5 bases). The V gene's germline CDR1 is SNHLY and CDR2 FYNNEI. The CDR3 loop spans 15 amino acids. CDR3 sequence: CASRGGSSYNTPLHF. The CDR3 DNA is TGTGCCAGCAGGGGGGGAAGCTCCTATAATACACCCCTCCACTTT.

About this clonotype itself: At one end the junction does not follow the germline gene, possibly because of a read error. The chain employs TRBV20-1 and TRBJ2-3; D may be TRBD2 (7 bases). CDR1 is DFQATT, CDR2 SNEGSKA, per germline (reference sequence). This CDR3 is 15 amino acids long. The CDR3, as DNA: TGCAGTGCTAGAGATGGGGGGGGGCCGGGAGATACTCAGTATTTT. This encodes CSARDGGGPGDTQYF.

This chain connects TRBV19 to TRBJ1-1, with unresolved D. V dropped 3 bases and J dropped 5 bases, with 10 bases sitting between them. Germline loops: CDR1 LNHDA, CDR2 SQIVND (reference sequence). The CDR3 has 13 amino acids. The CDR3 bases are TGTGCCAGTAGTATGTCCGGGTCGACTGAAGCTTTCTTT. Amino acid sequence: CASSMSGSTEAFF.

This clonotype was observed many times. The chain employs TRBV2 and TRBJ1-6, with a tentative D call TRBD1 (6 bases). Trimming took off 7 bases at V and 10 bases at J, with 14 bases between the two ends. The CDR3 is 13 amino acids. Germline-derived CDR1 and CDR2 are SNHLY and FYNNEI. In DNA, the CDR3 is TGTGCCAGCAATAGACAGGTGGGGTCACCCCTCCACTTT. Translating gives CASNRQVGSPLHF.

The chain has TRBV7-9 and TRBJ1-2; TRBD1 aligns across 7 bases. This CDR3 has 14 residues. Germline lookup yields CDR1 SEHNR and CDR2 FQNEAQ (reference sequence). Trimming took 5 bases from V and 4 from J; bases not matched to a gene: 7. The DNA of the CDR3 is TGTGCCAGCAGCCACCGGGACAGCCCCTATGGCTACACCTTC. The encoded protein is CASSHRDSPYGYTF. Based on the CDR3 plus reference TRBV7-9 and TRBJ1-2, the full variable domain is DTGVSQNPRHKITKRGQNVTFRCDPISEHNRLYWYRQTLGQGPEFLTYFQNEAQLEKSRLLSDRFSAERPKGSFSTLEIQRTEQGDSAMYLCASSHRDSPYGYTFGSGTRLTVV.

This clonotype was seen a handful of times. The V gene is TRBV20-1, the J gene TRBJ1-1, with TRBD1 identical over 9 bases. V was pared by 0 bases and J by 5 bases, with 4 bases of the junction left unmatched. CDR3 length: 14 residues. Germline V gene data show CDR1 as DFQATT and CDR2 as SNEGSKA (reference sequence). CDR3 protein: CSARDQGQGTEAFF. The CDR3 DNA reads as TGCAGTGCTAGAGATCAGGGACAGGGAACTGAAGCTTTCTTT.

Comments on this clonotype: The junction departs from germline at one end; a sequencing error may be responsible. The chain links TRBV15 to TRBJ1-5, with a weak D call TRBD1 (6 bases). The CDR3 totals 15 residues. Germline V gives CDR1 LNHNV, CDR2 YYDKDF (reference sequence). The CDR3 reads CATSREGGNAQPQHF. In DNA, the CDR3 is TGTGCCACCAGCCGAGAAGGGGGGAACGCTCAGCCCCAGCATTTT.

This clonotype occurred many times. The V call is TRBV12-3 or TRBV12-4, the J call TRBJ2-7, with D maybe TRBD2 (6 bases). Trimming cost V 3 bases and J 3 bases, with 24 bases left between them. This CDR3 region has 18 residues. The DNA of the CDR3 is TGTGCCAGCAGTTTTGGAGGGGCGGACACCGCTAAAGACTACGAGCAGTACTTC. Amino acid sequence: CASSFGGADTAKDYEQYF.

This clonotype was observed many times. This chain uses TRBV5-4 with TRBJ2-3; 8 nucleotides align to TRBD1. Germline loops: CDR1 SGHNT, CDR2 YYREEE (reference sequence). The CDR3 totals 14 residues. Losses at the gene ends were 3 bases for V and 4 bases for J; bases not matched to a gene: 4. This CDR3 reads CASSSTGVPDTQYF. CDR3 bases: TGTGCCAGCAGCTCGACAGGGGTCCCAGATACGCAGTATTTT.

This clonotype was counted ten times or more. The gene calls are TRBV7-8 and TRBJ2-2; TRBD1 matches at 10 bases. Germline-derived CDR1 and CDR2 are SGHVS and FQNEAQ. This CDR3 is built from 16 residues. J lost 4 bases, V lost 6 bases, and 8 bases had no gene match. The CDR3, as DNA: TGTGCCAGCAGTTCCGGGACAGGGGAGCCCACCGGGGAGCTGTTTTTT. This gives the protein CASSSGTGEPTGELFF.

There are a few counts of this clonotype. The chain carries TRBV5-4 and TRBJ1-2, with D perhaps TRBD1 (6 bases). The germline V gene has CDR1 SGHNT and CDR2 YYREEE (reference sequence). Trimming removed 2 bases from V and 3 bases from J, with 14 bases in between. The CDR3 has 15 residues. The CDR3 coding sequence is TGTGCCAGCAGCTTTGAATCCGGGGGCTACTATGGCTACACCTTC. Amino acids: CASSFESGGYYGYTF.

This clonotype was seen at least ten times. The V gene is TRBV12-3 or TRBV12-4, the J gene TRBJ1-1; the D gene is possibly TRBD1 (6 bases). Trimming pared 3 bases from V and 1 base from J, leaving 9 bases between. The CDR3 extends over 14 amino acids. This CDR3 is CASSFGQTNTEAFF. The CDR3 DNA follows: TGTGCCAGCAGTTTCGGACAGACGAACACTGAAGCTTTCTTT.

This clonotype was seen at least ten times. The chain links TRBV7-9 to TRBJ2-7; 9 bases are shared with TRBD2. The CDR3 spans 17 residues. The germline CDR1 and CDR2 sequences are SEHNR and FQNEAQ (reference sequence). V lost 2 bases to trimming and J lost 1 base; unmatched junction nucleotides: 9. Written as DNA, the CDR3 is TGTGCCAGCAGCTTACCCTGGCGGGGGGGCTCTTCCTACGAGCAGTACTTC. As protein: CASSLPWRGGSSYEQYF.

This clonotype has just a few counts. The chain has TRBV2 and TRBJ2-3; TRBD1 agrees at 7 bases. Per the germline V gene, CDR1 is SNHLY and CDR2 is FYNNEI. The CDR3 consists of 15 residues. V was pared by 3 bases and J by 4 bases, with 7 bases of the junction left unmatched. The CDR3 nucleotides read TGTGCCAGCAGTGAGAGGGTGACAGGGTCAGATACGCAGTATTTT. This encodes CASSERVTGSDTQYF.

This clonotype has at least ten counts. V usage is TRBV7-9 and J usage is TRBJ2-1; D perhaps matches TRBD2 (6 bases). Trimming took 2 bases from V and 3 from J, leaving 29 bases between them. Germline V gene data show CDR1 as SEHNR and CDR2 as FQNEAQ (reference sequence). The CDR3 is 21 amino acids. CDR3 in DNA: TGTGCCAGCAGCTTAAGGTGGGATGCGGGGATCGACCTAAGAGTCTACAATGAGCAGTTCTTC. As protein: CASSLRWDAGIDLRVYNEQFF.

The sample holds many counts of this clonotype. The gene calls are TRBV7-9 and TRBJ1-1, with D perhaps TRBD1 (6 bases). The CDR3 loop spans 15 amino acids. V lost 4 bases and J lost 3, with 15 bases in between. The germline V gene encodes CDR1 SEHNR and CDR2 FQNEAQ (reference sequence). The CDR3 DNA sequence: TGTGCCAGCAGCTCCAAGGGGGGGGGGGACACTGAAGCTTTCTTT. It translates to CASSSKGGGDTEAFF.

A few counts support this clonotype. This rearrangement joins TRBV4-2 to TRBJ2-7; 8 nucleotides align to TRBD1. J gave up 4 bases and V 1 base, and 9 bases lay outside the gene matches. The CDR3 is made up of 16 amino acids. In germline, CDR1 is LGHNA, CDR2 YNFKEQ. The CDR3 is CASSQGPGQGWYEQYF. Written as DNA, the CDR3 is TGTGCCAGCAGCCAAGGCCCCGGACAGGGATGGTACGAGCAGTACTTC.

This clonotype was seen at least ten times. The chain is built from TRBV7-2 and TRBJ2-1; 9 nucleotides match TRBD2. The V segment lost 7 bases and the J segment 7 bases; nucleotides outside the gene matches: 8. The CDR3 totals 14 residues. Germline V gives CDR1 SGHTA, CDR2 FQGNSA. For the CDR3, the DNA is TGTGCCAGCACCCCGGGACTAGCCAGGAATGAGCAGTTCTTC. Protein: CASTPGLARNEQFF.